This T cell receptor (beta chain) was observed in a study of cytomegalovirus exposure and HLA in healthy donors (dated by TCRdb to the late 2010s). Notes on the research overall: An earlier analysis of roughly 570 of the donors reported around 280 Gb of sequence data and 95 million to 130 million unique TCR beta sequences obtained from approximately 180 million T cells. Alongside the repertoire data, information on donor age, sex, ethnicity and CMV serostatus was compiled. Besides the first cohort of roughly 660 subjects, a separate validation cohort made up of over a hundred different subjects was used. Among about 410 genotyped donors of the cohort, an average of approximately 240,000 unique TCR beta nucleotide sequences was sequenced per donor, of which roughly 17% were non-productive. The genetic ancestry cluster associated with self-reported Caucasian donors included around 76% of the 300 to 400 genotyped donors. Around 300 gigabases of sequencing data and approximately 85 million unique TCR sequences were included in an early release covering around 600 HLA-typed donors. The T cell repertoires of 666 subjects were profiled by immunosequencing and related to cytomegalovirus serostatus. In a later analysis, previously published TCR beta repertoires from 670 or so donors were re-analyzed and high-resolution HLA genotyping was added so that TCR occurrence patterns could be studied. A later genetic analysis took genome-wide SNP genotypes for about 55% of the roughly 700 donors and used that subset as a discovery cohort. Because of strong linkage in the cohort, roughly five DR-DQ haplotypes were treated as single units for association and clustering. Typing coverage varied by locus: roughly 629-630 donors for A, B, C, DRB1 and DQB1; roughly 500 for DQA1; more than 600 for DPA1; fewer than 480 for DPB1. The study aimed to test whether cataloging public T cell receptors could reveal signatures of past pathogen exposure. HLA typing covered class I and class II loci at four-digit resolution. An earlier analysis of several hundred of the donors applied high-throughput TCR beta sequencing to assess whether each TCR beta V gene segment acted as functional or pseudogenic. In the later analysis, no new phenotypic data were used to find candidate immune exposures; instead, reliance was placed on TCR beta sequences and their occurrence across donors. The study combined high-throughput TCR immunosequencing, statistical association of individual TCRs with disease status, and machine learning to predict cytomegalovirus infection status. Every discovery cohort repertoire had been produced on one sequencing platform.

Summary of the overall study and its limitations: HLA typing was unavailable for some donors at each locus, so association tests used only the typed subset. The authors suggested that the approach could potentially be generalized to other disease states and immunological phenotypes. In a later genetic analysis, fewer N-insertions in productive TCRs were reported among donors in an Asian-associated ancestry cluster than the 666-donor mean. The sequencing pipeline was judged likely to have produced a cluster of highly shared sequence variants as a technical artifact. Over 15 rarely observed V segments, including chromosome 9 orphons, were excluded from the earlier analysis of about 500 of the donors because counts were too low. Cytomegalovirus status was reported to be diagnosed by the classifier with high specificity and sensitivity in both the original and validation cohorts. A total of some 180 TCR beta chains were listed by the study as associated with cytomegalovirus. Most TCR sequences were observed very rarely across donors, whereas some public TCRs were present in many individuals. Linkage disequilibrium might explain the correlated functional status among segregating V segments, but an unknown experimental factor could not be ruled out. In an earlier analysis of approximately 590 of the donors, most TCR beta V segments appeared in productive rearrangements about 87% or about 30% of the time, broadly matching IMGT annotations. In a later analysis, TCR association rates were found to vary across HLA loci, with the most associated TCRs seen for DRB1 alleles and the fewest for HLA-C alleles. Sequencing depth was assumed to be roughly uniform across donors in the presence/absence analyses, though that assumption may not hold. According to a later analysis, most CMV-associated TCR beta chains appeared to be HLA-restricted, and the HLA associations seemed to be driven largely by CMV exposure. The 87-base-pair reads could not distinguish some IMGT-functional V segments, including TRBV6-2 and TRBV6-3, so those segments were excluded. In this cohort, only TCR beta chains were sequenced, and detectable features were limited by the absence of alpha or paired-chain data. Specific HLA alleles were associated with 16,951 TCR beta sequences at a false discovery rate of 0.05 in a later analysis. A later analysis found that HLA-associated TCR beta chains were more clonally expanded and had lower generation probabilities than equally common non-associated chains. CMV serostatus was the only immune exposure information available for the cohort. A further reported finding was that TCR beta sequences accurately predicted the HLA-A and HLA-B alleles for most subjects in the first cohort. In vitro tests confirmed that a few of the cytomegalovirus-associated TCR beta chains recognize cytomegalovirus antigens. Strong co-occurrence of HLA alleles, especially DR and DQ, made assigning TCR associations to individual alleles difficult. An association between a missense DCLRE1C variant and V-gene and J-gene trimming of TCR beta chains was found in a later genetic analysis and replicated in an independent cohort. According to a later analysis, parvovirus B19, influenza, CMV and Epstein-Barr virus appeared linked to several top co-occurrence clusters.

Libraries were constructed by the immunoSEQ multiplex PCR assay. For the multiplex PCR, a mixture combining 60 forward primers for TCR Vbeta segments and 13 reverse primers for TCR Jbeta segments was used. The CDR3 region of rearranged TCR beta genes was amplified from genomic DNA with a multiplex PCR assay. On the Illumina HiSeq System, the amplified TCR beta libraries were sequenced as 87-base-pair reads. The authors' analysis ran thus. A later analysis tallied 70 million to 100 million unique TCR beta chains across the 666 repertoires, and roughly 11 million of those chains were shared by two or more donors. A nearest-neighbor algorithm error-corrected the raw reads and collapsed the reads into unique sequences, merging closely related sequences to remove PCR and sequencing errors. Alignment of CDR3 sequences to IMGT reference sequences was used to assign V, D and J gene segments. For a sequence to be retained, at least a six-nucleotide match to both a V gene segment and a J gene segment was required. Rearrangements were classified as productive when the CDR3 lacked stop codons and remained in frame with V and J, and all other rearrangements were classified as non-productive. Following IMGT convention, CDR3 was defined as the stretch from the second conserved V-encoded cysteine to the conserved J-encoded phenylalanine. In an earlier analysis of approximately 500 of the donors, sequences lacking an unambiguous match to a single V gene segment were excluded. In an earlier analysis of roughly 600 of the donors, a V segment was called functional when productive rearrangements were above 56.7%, and segregating when the standard deviation between donors exceeded 5%. To diagnose cytomegalovirus status from the catalog of TCR beta chain sequences, a statistical classification framework was built. In a later analysis, V and J genes were assigned by comparing TCR nucleotide sequences against IMGT/GENE-DB human TR gene sequences. In a later analysis, CDR3 sequences and most-parsimonious VDJ recombination scenarios were assigned using the TCRdist pipeline. In a later analysis, every TCR beta chain was defined by the combination of its CDR3 amino acid sequence and its V-gene family, and reads without a unique V-gene family were dropped. To address suspected cross-contamination and a sequencing artifact, a later analysis removed around 600 highly shared, low-generation-probability nucleotide sequences. In a later analysis, a clonal expansion index was calculated for each public chain from normalized within-repertoire ranks of inferred template counts. A later analysis computed generation probabilities with a VDJ recombination model fitted to out-of-frame rearrangements, and checked the results against IGoR. In a later analysis, hypergeometric tests were used to score TCR-TCR, TCR-HLA and TCR-CMV co-occurrence, with a repertoire-size bias correction applied to TCR pairs. False discovery rates were estimated in a later analysis by permuting HLA or CMV assignments 20 times. In a later analysis, co-occurring TCRs were grouped using DBSCAN, and TCRdist sequence similarity was added for clustering within HLA-allele-positive subsets. Co-occurrence clustering excluded repertoires with fewer than 30,000 or more than 120,000 public chains, plus five with anomalous nucleotide sharing. TCRdb re-hosts the immuneACCESS table, in-frame sequences only. Its copies lack some clones; in the studies checked, an unresolved V gene accounts for under half of them, and the cause for the rest is not known. From that table come the V and J calls and clone size; the DNA was used to work out D and trimming. This sample holds 200,000 to 250,000 clones; roughly 80% were observed only once. Together, the top ten hold around 4% of the sample.

Between the V and J ends, shortened by 5 bases and 16 bases respectively, the junction contains 18 bases. From the germline V gene (reference sequence), CDR1 is MNHEY and CDR2 is SMNVEV. The CDR3 sequence holds 12 residues, the cysteine and phenylalanine included. Solely the CDR3 DNA is kept, with 36 bases framed from the first base. The cohort consisted of approximately 690 healthy bone marrow donors. At the time of sampling, all cohort members were nominally healthy, though unrecorded immune exposures were likely present. The donor tested CMV seronegative and was one of the 352 seronegative cohort members. A peripheral blood sample was collected from each donor, and TCR beta sequencing was performed on peripheral blood mononuclear cells. The Qiagen DNeasy Blood Extraction Kit was used to extract genomic DNA from the blood cell samples. Remarks on this clone: Its antigen remains unidentified. Base qualities are missing; no much larger clone stands one base away.

This receptor was obtained from a male donor in good health and CMV-seronegative. The rearrangement combines TRBV27 with TRBJ2-1; the D gene is possibly TRBD2, with 6 bases matching. The sequenced sample consisted of PBMCs. Here the CDR3 is given as CASSPLGGLPFF. The DNA sequence is TGTGCCAGCAGTCCACTTGGGGGACTTCCCTTCTTC.